This entry is about one T cell receptor (beta chain). Its antigen is still unknown. The naive CD8 fraction comprised CD45RO-negative cells positively selected for CCR7 and excluded terminally differentiated effector memory CD45RA+ cells. The record originates from a study of shared clonotypes between healthy human individuals. Whole-study context: Per-donor plates numbered three CD4 naive, three CD4 memory, two CD8 naive and one CD8 memory.

V shed 4 bases, J shed 3 bases, and the junction held 3 bases outside the gene matches. CDR1 is MGHRA and CDR2 is YSYEKL in the germline V gene. The CDR3 loop spans 14 amino acids. The authors split each subset's genomic DNA evenly across several immunoSEQ plates. Assay: immunoSEQ multiplex PCR; the TCRdb copy retains only in-frame clones and omits some. Found here are roughly 2,000,000 clones, about 94% of them singletons; the top ten hold around 1.2%. The study's findings and limits: With several donors compared, 4% to 5.5% of naive CD4 clonotypes were shared.

Sequencing was carried out using naive CD8+ T cells sorted from blood. V usage is TRBV4-1 and J usage is TRBJ1-3; 7 nucleotides agree with TRBD1. The TCR sequence derives from a man between 18 and 35 years old in good health. The CDR3 region is CASSPWDSGNTIYF. For the CDR3, the DNA is TGCGCCAGCAGCCCCTGGGACAGTGGAAACACCATATATTTT.